The rows below give T cell receptor beta chains drawn from one sample of a study of T cells after yellow fever vaccination. TCRdb re-called the 5' RACE reads through MiXCR, storing one row per CDR3 protein. The table lists over 150,000 distinct CDR3 sequences, 5.5% to 8% of them singletons. The specimen comprised CD4+ T cells sorted from PBMCs, sampled on the day of the first yellow fever vaccination. These receptor sequences come from a man aged 18 to 30 who received the YFV17D yellow fever vaccine. The CDR3 runs from the conserved cysteine through the conserved F or W. Fields, in order: clone size, J gene, V gene, CDR3 protein. Clone size is given for some rows only: seen once, a few or many times, or a class if the clone is expanded.

many,TRBJ2-5,TRBV5-1,CASSLGDLVGETQYF
NA,TRBJ2-1,TRBV6-7,CASNEQFF
few,TRBJ2-5,TRBV3-1,CASSQRGETQYF
NA,TRBJ2-7,TRBV5-1,CASSPDTGPPGEQYF
NA,TRBJ2-2,TRBV9,CASSVMGLGAGELFF
few,TRBJ2-6,TRBV27,CASRPNGGLRANVLTF
few,TRBJ2-3,TRBV12-3/TRBV12-4,CASSDSGGGRTQYF
few,TRBJ1-3,TRBV6-1,CASRTERGGNTIYF
NA,TRBJ1-2,TRBV6-2/TRBV6-3,CASSLWRYGYTF
NA,TRBJ2-7,TRBV5-4,CASSLKNGGEQYF
many,TRBJ2-3,TRBV4-3,CASSQAGPAGDVRDTQYF
few,TRBJ2-3,TRBV20-1,CSARFLLAGGLTDTQYF
many,TRBJ2-5,TRBV7-9,CASSSPTGKETQYF
NA,TRBJ1-1,TRBV20-1,CRGLGMNTEAFF
many,TRBJ1-1,TRBV10-3,CAISDGKAKEAFF
many,TRBJ2-1,TRBV5-1,CASSPGGTLSSYNEQFF
NA,TRBJ2-3,TRBV10-3,CAISEKRTSGGGDTDTQYF
NA,TRBJ1-6,TRBV30,CALSGTGNSPLHF
many,TRBJ2-2,TRBV12-3/TRBV12-4,CASKQGSTGSPGELFF
many,TRBJ2-7,TRBV12-3/TRBV12-4,CASSPVEGSYEQYF
many,TRBJ1-6,TRBV20-1,CSAILGTGGFSPLHF
NA,TRBJ2-3,TRBV7-2,CASSSGDTRGTQYF
few,TRBJ1-4,TRBV12-3/TRBV12-4,CASSLGRGPTNEKLFF
NA,TRBJ2-1,TRBV5-1,CASSWSGLNEQFF
many,TRBJ2-5,TRBV13,CASSLGAGALRETQYF
few,TRBJ1-3,TRBV10-3,CAISVRGPSSGNTIYF
many,TRBJ1-1,TRBV7-2,CASSLTDRVSEAFF
NA,TRBJ1-6,TRBV9,CASSVMGQGPALHF
many,TRBJ2-1,TRBV3-1,CASSPLGVVGIKGEQFF
many,TRBJ2-1,TRBV6-5,CASSSSDRGHEQFF
many,TRBJ2-3,TRBV18,CASSPPGGSTDTQYF
NA,TRBJ2-7,TRBV5-1,CASSLGRARYEQYF
NA,TRBJ2-3,TRBV5-5,CASSRGLHTDTQYF
few,TRBJ2-5,TRBV4-3,CASSHLEGGGRPETQYF
few,TRBJ2-6,TRBV30,CAWSVSALAGANVLTF
NA,TRBJ1-5,TRBV6-2/TRBV6-3,CASSTHPGQDSNQPQHF
NA,TRBJ2-7,TRBV5-1,CASSPIIGTGGDEQYF
many,TRBJ2-3,TRBV4-2,CASSLQHSGGTDTQYF
NA,TRBJ1-1,TRBV29-1,CSLIPGLRFTEAFF
NA,TRBJ1-6,TRBV7-6,CASSLAPPAVGSPLHF
few,TRBJ2-3,TRBV20-1,CSARDVRGADTQYF
many,TRBJ1-4,TRBV14,CASSRTVYYEKLFF